This T cell receptor (beta chain) was obtained from a study of somatic mutations in cytotoxic T cells in rheumatoid arthritis. Trimming pared 3 bases from V and 6 bases from J, leaving 11 bases between. Germline V gene data show CDR1 as SQVTM and CDR2 as ANQGSEA. The CDR3 totals 12 residues. Data came from immunoSEQ multiplex PCR; TCRdb stores just in-frame clones and leaves some out. The profile shows roughly 30,000 clones, around four fifths of them singletons. This clone has just one count. Its matching antigen is unknown. Study observations and caveats: Among 50 to 75 patients, roughly 8 showed a largest CD8+ clone that surpassed 20% of CD8+ cells. Age-matched healthy controls and rheumatoid arthritis patients had CD8+ T-cell clonality that did not differ significantly. A rise in CD8+ clonality with age was seen in rheumatoid arthritis patients but not in healthy controls.

This TCR came from an adult with rheumatoid arthritis. The sample taken for sequencing was CD8+ T cells sorted from blood. The gene calls are TRBV29-1 and TRBJ1-2; maybe TRBD1 (6 bases). DNA of the CDR3: TGCAGCGTTGAGGGCAGGGGTCATGGCTACACCTTC. Its translation is CSVEGRGHGYTF.